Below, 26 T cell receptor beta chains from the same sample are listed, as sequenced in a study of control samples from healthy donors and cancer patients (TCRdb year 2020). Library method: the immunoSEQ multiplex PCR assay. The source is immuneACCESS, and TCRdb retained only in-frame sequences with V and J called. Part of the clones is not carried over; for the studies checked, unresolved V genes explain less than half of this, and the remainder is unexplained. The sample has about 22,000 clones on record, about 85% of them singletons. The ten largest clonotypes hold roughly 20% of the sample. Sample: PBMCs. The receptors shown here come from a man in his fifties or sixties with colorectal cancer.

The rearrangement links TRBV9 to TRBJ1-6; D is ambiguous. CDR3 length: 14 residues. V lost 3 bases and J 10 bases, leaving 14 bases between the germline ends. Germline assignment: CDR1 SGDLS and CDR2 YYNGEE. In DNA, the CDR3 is TGTGCCAGCAGCGGGGCCAGATCAGACTCACCCCTCCACTTT. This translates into CASSGARSDSPLHF. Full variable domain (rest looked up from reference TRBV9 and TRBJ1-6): DSGVTQTPKHLITATGQRVTLRCSPRSGDLSVYWYQQSLDQGLQFLIQYYNGEERAKGNILERFSAQQFPDLHSELNLSSLELGDSALYFCASSGARSDSPLHFGNGTRLTVT.

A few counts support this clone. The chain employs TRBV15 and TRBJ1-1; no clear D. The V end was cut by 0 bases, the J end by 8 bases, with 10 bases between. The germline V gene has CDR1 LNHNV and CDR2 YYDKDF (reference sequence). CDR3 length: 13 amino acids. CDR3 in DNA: TGTGCCACCAGCAGAGATAAGCGGCAAGAAGCTTTCTTT. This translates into CATSRDKRQEAFF.

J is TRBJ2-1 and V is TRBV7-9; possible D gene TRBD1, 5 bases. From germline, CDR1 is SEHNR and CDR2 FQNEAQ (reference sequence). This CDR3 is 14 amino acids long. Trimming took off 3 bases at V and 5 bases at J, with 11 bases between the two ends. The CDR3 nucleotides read TGTGCCAGCAGCTTCCAGGGATATGACAATGAGCAGTTCTTC. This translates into CASSFQGYDNEQFF.

The CDR3 sequence is CASSPGLAGTTDTQYF. Written as DNA, the CDR3 is TGTGCCAGCAGCCCTGGACTAGCGGGGACCACAGATACGCAGTATTTT. V is TRBV14 and J is TRBJ2-3, with 12 bases identical to TRBD2. This CDR3 has 16 residues. CDR1 is SGHDN and CDR2 is FVKESK in the germline V gene. Germline trimming cut 4 bases from V and 2 bases from J; bases unmatched to any gene: 4.

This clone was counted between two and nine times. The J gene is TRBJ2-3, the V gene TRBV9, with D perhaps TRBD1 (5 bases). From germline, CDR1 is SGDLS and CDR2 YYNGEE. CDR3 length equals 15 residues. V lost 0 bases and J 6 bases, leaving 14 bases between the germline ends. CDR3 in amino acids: CASSVEVQGLDTQYF. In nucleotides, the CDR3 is TGTGCCAGCAGCGTAGAAGTTCAGGGTTTGGATACGCAGTATTTT.

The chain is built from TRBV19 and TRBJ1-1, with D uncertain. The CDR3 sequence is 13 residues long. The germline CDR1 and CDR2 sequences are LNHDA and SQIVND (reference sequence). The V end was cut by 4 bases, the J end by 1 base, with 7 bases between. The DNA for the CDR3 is TGTGCCAGTAGTAGAACAGCGAACACTGAAGCTTTCTTT. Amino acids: CASSRTANTEAFF.

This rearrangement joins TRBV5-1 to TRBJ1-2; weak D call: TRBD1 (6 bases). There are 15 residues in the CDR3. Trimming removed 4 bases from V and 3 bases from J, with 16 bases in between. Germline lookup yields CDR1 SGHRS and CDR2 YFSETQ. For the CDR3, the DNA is TGCGCCAGCAGCGCCCAGTACACAGGGCACTATGGCTACACCTTC. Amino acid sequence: CASSAQYTGHYGYTF.

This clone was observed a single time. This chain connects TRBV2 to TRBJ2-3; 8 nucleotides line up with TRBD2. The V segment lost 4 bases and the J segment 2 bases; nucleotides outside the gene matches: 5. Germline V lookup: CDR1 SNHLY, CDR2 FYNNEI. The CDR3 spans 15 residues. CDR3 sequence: CASSGGGGFTDTQYF. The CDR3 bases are TGTGCCAGCAGTGGAGGCGGGGGGTTCACAGATACGCAGTATTTT.

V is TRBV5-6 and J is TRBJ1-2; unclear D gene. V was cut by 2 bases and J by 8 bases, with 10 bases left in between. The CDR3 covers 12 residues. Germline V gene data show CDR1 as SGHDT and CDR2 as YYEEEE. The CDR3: CASSLWSMGYTF. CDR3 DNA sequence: TGTGCCAGCAGCTTATGGAGTATGGGCTACACCTTC.

In DNA, the CDR3 is TGTGCCAGCAGTCCCTTGGGGGGAGAAGCTTTCTTT. It codes for CASSPLGGEAFF. This sequence joins TRBV6-6 and TRBJ1-1; possibly TRBD1 for D (5 bases). CDR1 and CDR2 from the germline V gene are MNHNY and SVGAGI (reference sequence). V was cut by 5 bases and J by 8 bases, with 12 bases left in between. This CDR3 spans 12 amino acids.

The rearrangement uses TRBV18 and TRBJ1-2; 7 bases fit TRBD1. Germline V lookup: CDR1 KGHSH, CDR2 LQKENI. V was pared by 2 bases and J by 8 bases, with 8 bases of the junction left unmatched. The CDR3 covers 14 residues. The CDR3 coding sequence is TGTGCCAGCTCACCAGGACAGGAGACCTCGGGCTACACCTTC. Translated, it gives CASSPGQETSGYTF.

CDR3 nucleotides: TGCGCCAGCTCCCTGGGACCGGACAATTTTTATGGCTACACCTTC. Translated: CASSLGPDNFYGYTF. The chain has TRBV4-1 and TRBJ1-2, with D maybe TRBD1 (5 bases). The CDR3 is made up of 15 amino acids. The germline V gene has CDR1 MGHRA and CDR2 YSYEKL. The V gene lost 8 bases and the J gene lost 5 bases, with 21 bases spanning the gap.

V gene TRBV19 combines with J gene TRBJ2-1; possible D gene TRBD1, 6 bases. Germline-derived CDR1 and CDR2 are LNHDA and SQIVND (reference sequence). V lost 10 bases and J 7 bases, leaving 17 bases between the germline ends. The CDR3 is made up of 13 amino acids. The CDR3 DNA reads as TGTGCCACCCTCACAGGGCCCCGGAATGAGCAGTTCTTC. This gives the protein CATLTGPRNEQFF.

The CDR3 region is CASSPPGTGHGYTF. In DNA, the CDR3 is TGTGCCAGCAGCCCTCCCGGGACAGGGCATGGCTACACCTTC. The V and J genes are TRBV7-9 and TRBJ1-2; TRBD1 aligns across 9 bases. V gave up 5 bases and J gave up 6 bases; unmatched junction bases: 7. The CDR3 totals 14 residues. Germline CDR1 reads SEHNR; CDR2 reads FQNEAQ (reference sequence).

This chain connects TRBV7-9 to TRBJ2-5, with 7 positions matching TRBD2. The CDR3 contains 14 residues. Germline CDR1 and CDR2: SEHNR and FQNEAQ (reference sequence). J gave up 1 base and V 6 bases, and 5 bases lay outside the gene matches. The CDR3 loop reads CASSPGLVQETQYF. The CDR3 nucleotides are TGTGCCAGCAGTCCCGGACTAGTCCAAGAGACCCAGTACTTC.

The CDR3 loop is CASSAYQNTEAFF. In DNA, the CDR3 is TGTGCCAGCAGCGCGTACCAAAACACTGAAGCTTTCTTT. The chain recombines TRBV9 with TRBJ1-1; D is ambiguous. CDR3 length: 13 amino acids. Germline loops: CDR1 SGDLS, CDR2 YYNGEE. The V gene lost 3 bases and the J gene lost 2 bases, with 8 bases spanning the gap.

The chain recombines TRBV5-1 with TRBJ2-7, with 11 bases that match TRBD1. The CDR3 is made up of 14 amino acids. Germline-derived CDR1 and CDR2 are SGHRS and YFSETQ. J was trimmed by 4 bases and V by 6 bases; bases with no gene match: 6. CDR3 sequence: CASNPGQGEYEQYF. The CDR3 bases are TGCGCCAGCAATCCGGGACAGGGGGAGTACGAGCAGTACTTC. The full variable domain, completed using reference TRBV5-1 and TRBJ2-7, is KAGVTQTPRYLIKTRGQQVTLSCSPISGHRSVSWYQQTPGQGLQFLFEYFSETQRNKGNFPGRFSGRQFSNSRSEMNVSTLELGDSALYLCASNPGQGEYEQYFGPGTRLTVT.

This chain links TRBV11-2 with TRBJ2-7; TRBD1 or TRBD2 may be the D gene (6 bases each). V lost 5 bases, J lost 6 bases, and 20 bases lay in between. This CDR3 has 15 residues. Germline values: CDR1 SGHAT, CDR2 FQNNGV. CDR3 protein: CASSPRGGQAGEQYV. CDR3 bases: TGTGCCAGCAGCCCTCGAGGGGGGCAGGCGGGCGAGCAGTACGTC.

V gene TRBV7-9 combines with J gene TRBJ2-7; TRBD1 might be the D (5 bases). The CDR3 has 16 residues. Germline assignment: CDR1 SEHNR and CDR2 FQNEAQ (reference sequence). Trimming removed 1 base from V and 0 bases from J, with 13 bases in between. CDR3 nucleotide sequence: TGTGCCAGCAGCTTAGTTAAGGGGTTTTACTCCTACGAGCAGTACTTC. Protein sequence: CASSLVKGFYSYEQYF.

For the CDR3, the DNA is TGCGCCAGCAGCTTTAGCGGGGTCGGAGGAGATACGCAGTATTTT. This translates into CASSFSGVGGDTQYF. The chain is built from TRBV5-1 and TRBJ2-3; 8 positions agree with TRBD2. The CDR3 is made up of 15 amino acids. Looked up from germline, CDR1 is SGHRS and CDR2 is YFSETQ. With 2 bases clipped from V and 5 bases from J, the junction kept 7 bases outside the gene matches.

CDR3 sequence: CASTRGDKNIQYF. CDR3 nucleotides: TGTGCCAGTACCAGGGGGGACAAAAACATTCAGTACTTC. The chain joins TRBV19 to TRBJ2-4; D might be TRBD1 (7 bases). The ends were cut back, 7 bases at V and 3 bases at J, with 10 bases in the middle. This CDR3 has 13 amino acids. The germline V gene encodes CDR1 LNHDA and CDR2 SQIVND (reference sequence).

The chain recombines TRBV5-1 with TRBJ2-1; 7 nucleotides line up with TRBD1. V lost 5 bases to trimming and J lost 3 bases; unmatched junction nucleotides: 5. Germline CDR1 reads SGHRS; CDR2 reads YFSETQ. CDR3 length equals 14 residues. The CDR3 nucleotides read TGCGCCAGCAGACCGGGACAGAACTACAATGAGCAGTTCTTC. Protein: CASRPGQNYNEQFF.

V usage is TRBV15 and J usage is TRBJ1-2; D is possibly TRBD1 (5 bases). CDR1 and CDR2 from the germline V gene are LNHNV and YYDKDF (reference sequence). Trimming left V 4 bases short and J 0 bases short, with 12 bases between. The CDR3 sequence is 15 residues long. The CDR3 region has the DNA TGTGCCACCAGCAAAGGGGATGAATCTAACTATGGCTACACCTTC. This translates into CATSKGDESNYGYTF.

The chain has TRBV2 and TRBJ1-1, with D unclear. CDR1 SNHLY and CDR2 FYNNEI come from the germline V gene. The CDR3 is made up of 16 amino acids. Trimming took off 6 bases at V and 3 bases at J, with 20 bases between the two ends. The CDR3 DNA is TGTGCCAGCAGCAAAGAGCGGAGAGCTTTGGACACTGAAGCTTTCTTT. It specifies CASSKERRALDTEAFF.

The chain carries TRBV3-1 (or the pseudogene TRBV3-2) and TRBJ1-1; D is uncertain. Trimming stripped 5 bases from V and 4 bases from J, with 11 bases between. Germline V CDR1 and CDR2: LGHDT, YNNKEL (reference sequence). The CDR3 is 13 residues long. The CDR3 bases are TGTGCCAGCAGCGCGGGTTGGGGCACTGAAGCTTTCTTT. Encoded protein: CASSAGWGTEAFF.

As DNA, the CDR3 is TGTATCGGGCCCTATGGCTACACCTTC. This sequence encodes CIGPYGYTF. The chain uses TRBV25-1 and TRBJ1-2; D unclear. The CDR3 has 9 amino acids. Germline CDR1 MGHDK, CDR2 SYGVNS.